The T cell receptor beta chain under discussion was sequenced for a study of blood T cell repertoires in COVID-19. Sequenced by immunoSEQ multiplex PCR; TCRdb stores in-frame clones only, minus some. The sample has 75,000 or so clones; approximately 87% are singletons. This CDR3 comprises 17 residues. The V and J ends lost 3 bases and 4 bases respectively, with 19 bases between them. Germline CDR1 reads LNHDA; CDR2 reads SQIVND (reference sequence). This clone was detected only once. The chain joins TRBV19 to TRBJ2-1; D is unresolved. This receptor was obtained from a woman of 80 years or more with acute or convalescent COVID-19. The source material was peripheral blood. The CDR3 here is CASSIRPRTSSYNEQFF. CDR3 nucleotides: TGTGCCAGTAGTATCCGCCCTAGAACCTCAAGTTACAATGAGCAGTTCTTC.